In its sample, the clone carrying this T cell receptor beta chain was seen once. Healthy bone marrow donors made up the donor group. A multiplex PCR was run with 60 Vbeta primers and 13 Jbeta primers. Produced via immunoSEQ multiplex PCR; TCRdb's table is partial and in-frame only. This sample has 200,000 to 250,000 clones, with 70% to 85% found just once. These data come from a study of cytomegalovirus exposure and HLA in healthy donors. V was pared by 4 bases and J by 4 bases, with 11 bases between. CDR3 size: 13 residues. Looked up from germline, CDR1 is SGHDT and CDR2 is YYEEEE. This chain joins TRBV5-6 and TRBJ2-5, with a tentative D call TRBD2 (6 bases). The receptor was derived from a woman aged 40 to 49 in good health and CMV-seronegative. The sequenced sample was PBMCs. CDR3 amino acids: CASSRRGLETQYF. The CDR3 nucleotides are TGTGCCAGCAGCCGCCGGGGGTTAGAGACCCAGTACTTC.